The TCR beta chain under discussion was sequenced for a study of identical twins. Study-wide results and limits: Sharing of beta out-of-frame sequences by twins showed a weaker excess. The abundant beta clonotypes from cord blood had fewer insertions, and memory repertoires had none of this. Excess low generation probability was seen in twin-shared out-of-frame alpha sequences.

As concerns this clonotype: Antigen: not known.

Unique molecular identifiers were present on the cDNA, and a universal primer site came from template switching. Via MiXCR, TCRdb re-called the 5' RACE reads, giving one row per CDR3 protein. The sample includes 570,000 or so distinct CDR3 sequences, more than 9% of them seen just once. The germline V gene has CDR1 SNHLY and CDR2 FYNNEI. The CDR3 is 13 amino acids. V lost 3 bases to trimming and J lost 7 bases, with 10 bases between them. These same records also appear under a second study, on yellow fever vaccine responses in identical twins.

This receptor was obtained from a woman aged 18 to 35 in good health. V usage is TRBV2 and J usage is TRBJ2-1; D gene uncertain. The sample was PBMCs. The CDR3 reads CASSDFRGNEQFF. CDR3 DNA sequence: TGTGCCAGCAGTGATTTTCGTGGGAATGAGCAGTTCTTC. The full variable domain, with the rest looked up from reference TRBV2 and TRBJ2-1, is EPEVTQTPSHQVTQMGQEVILRCVPISNHLYFYWYRQILGQKVEFLVSFYNNEISEKSEIFDDQFSVERPDGSNFTLKIRSTKLEDSAMYFCASSDFRGNEQFFGPGTRLTVL.